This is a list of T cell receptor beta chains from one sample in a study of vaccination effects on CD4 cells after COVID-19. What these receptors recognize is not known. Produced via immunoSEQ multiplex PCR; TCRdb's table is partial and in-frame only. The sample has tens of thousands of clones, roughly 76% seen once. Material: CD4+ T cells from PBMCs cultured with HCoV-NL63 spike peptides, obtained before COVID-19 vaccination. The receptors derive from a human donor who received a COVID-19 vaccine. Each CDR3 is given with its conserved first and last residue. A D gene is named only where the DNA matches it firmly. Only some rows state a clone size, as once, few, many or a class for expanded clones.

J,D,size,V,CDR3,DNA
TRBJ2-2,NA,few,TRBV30,CAWSAGTTTGELFF,TGTGCCTGGAGTGCCGGCACCACCACCGGGGAGCTGTTTTTT
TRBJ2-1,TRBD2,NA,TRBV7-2,CASSLRLAGGNEQFF,TGTGCCAGCAGCTTAAGGCTAGCGGGGGGGAATGAGCAGTTCTTC
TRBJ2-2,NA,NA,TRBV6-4,CASSDSNLNTGELFF,TGTGCCAGCAGTGACTCGAACTTGAACACCGGGGAGCTGTTTTTT
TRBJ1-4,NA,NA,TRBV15,CATSRSGAALEKLFF,TGTGCCACCAGCAGATCAGGGGCCGCACTAGAAAAACTGTTTTTT
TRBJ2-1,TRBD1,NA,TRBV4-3,CASRPTGGDEQFF,TGCGCCAGCAGACCAACAGGGGGCGATGAGCAGTTCTTC
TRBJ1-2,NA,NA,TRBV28,CASSLTGLPGYGYTF,TGTGCCAGCAGTTTAACGGGTCTTCCGGGGTATGGCTACACCTTC
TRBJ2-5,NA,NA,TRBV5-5,CASSRGSPDQETQYF,TGTGCCAGCAGTCGTGGGTCCCCGGACCAAGAGACCCAGTACTTC
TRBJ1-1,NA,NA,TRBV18,CASSLERWGAFF,TGTGCCAGCTCACTAGAACGGTGGGGGGCTTTCTTT
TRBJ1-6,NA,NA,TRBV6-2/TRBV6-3,CASSPINEYNSPLHF,TGTGCCAGCAGTCCCATCAATGAATATAATTCACCCCTCCACTTT
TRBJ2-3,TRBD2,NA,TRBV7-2,CASSLGLAWDTQYF,TGTGCCAGCAGCTTGGGACTAGCGTGGGATACGCAGTATTTT
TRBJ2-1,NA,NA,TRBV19,CASSPYRDEQFF,TGTGCCAGTAGTCCATATCGCGATGAGCAGTTCTTC
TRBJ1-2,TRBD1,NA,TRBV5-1,CASRGQPEGYTF,TGCGCCAGCAGGGGACAGCCGGAAGGCTACACCTTC
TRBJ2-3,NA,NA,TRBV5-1,CASSWGGQGGDTQYF,TGCGCCAGCAGCTGGGGCGGGCAGGGGGGAGATACGCAGTATTTT
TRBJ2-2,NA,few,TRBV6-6,CASGKTTGELFF,TGTGCCAGCGGAAAAACAACCGGGGAGCTGTTTTTT
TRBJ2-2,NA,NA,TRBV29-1,CSVEPGGGTGELFF,TGCAGCGTTGAGCCCGGGGGCGGGACCGGGGAGCTGTTTTTT
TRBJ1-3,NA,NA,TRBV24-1,CATSDGGFSGNTIYF,TGTGCCACCAGTGATGGGGGCTTCTCTGGAAACACCATATATTTT
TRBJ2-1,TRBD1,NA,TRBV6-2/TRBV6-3,CASSRQGTEQFF,TGTGCCAGCAGCAGACAGGGGACTGAGCAGTTCTTC
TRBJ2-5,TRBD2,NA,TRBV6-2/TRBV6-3,CASSPGASSGQETQYF,TGTGCCAGCAGTCCAGGGGCATCTAGCGGGCAAGAGACCCAGTACTTC
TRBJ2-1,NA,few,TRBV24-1,CATSDPSRDEQFF,TGTGCCACCAGTGATCCCTCAAGGGACGAGCAGTTCTTC
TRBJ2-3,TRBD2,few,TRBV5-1,CASSIRGLSGGSGDTQYF,TGCGCCAGCAGCATCCGGGGCCTGAGCGGGGGGAGCGGTGATACGCAGTATTTT
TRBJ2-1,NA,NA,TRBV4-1,CASSPPLGNEQFF,TGCGCCAGCAGCCCGCCTTTGGGAAATGAGCAGTTCTTC
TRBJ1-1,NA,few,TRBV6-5,CASTGGWATEAFF,TGTGCCAGCACCGGAGGATGGGCCACTGAAGCTTTCTTT
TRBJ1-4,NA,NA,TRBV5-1,CASSSVGTNEKLFF,TGCGCCAGCAGCTCTGTTGGGACTAATGAAAAACTGTTTTTT
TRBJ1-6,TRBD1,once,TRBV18,CASFDRAGDSPLHF,TGTGCCAGCTTTGACAGGGCCGGGGATTCACCCCTCCACTTT